Below, one T cell receptor (beta chain) is given with its context. The CDR3 runs to 14 residues. Trimming cost V 4 bases and J 5 bases, with 15 bases left between them. The germline gives CDR1 SGHRS, CDR2 YFSETQ. Per the authors' pipeline: Amplification from reference gene primers served as the basis for estimated nucleated cell counts. Generated by immunoSEQ multiplex PCR, the TCRdb table keeps only in-frame clones and is missing some. The V and J calls and the clone size are those of that table, but D and trimming were determined from the DNA. The sample carries about 290,000 clones, roughly nine tenths recorded once. The sample comes from a study of blood T cell repertoires in COVID-19. Background on the study: Both acute and convalescent COVID-19 samples were obtained from the United States, Italy and Spain.

Participant ages covered roughly 18 to 89 years across 20 to 30 US areas. The sequence derives from a woman aged 40 to 55 who had recovered from COVID-19. Specimen: PBMCs or T cells enriched from blood (not recorded which). This chain links TRBV5-1 with TRBJ2-5; D may be TRBD1 (6 bases). CDR3 residues: CASSTGQPSETQYF. For the CDR3, the DNA is TGCGCCAGCAGCACTGGACAGCCGTCCGAGACCCAGTACTTC.